This T cell receptor beta chain was documented in a study of immune heterogeneity within non-small cell lung tumors. The study, taken as a whole, reports: For the most part, the T-cell receptor beta clonotypes present at high frequency were distinct from one individual patient to the next.

CDR1 and CDR2 (germline): MNHNS, SASEGT. This CDR3 is built from 16 residues. Trimming removed 5 bases at V and 0 bases at J, with 14 bases between. This clonotype was seen more than once but under ten times. The antigen is unknown. Multiplex PCR with 32 V and 13 J primers amplified TCR beta CDR3. TCRdb fed the multiplex PCR reads into MiXCR, producing one record per CDR3 protein. The sample has tens of thousands of distinct CDR3 sequences; more than 25% are singletons. Bulk tumor genomic DNA, roughly 540 ng per sample, was the template. Biopsies, several per primary tumor and spaced far apart, were collected during surgery. Newly diagnosed with untreated non-small cell lung cancer, the patients underwent curative surgery. Sample donors consisted of newly diagnosed non-small cell lung cancer patients who were undergoing surgery with curative intent.

The sequence was obtained from a man aged 35-49 years with non-small cell lung cancer. The sequencing input was lung tumor tissue. V gene TRBV6-1 combines with J gene TRBJ2-1, with D perhaps matching TRBD1 (6 bases). The CDR3 DNA is TGTGCCAGCAGTCTTCAGGGGCCTAGCTCCTACAATGAGCAGTTCTTC. As protein: CASSLQGPSSYNEQFF.